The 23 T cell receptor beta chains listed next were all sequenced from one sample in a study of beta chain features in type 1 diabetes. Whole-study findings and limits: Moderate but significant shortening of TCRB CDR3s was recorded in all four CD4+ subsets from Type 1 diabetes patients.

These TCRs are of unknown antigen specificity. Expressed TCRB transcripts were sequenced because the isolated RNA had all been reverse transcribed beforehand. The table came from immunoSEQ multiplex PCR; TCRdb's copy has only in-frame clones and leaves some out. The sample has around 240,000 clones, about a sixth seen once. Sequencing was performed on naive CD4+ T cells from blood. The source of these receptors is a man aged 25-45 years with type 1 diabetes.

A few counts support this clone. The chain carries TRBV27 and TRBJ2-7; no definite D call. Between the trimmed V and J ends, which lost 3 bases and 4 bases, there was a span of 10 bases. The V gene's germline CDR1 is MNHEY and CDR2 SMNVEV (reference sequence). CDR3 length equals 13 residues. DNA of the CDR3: TGTGCCAGCAGTTTGGGTAGTGGGTACGAGCAGTACTTC. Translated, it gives CASSLGSGYEQYF.

DNA of the CDR3: TGCGCCAGCAGCTTACGGACAGGGGGCGACTTGAATGAGCAGTTCTTC. Amino acid sequence: CASSLRTGGDLNEQFF. The chain carries TRBV5-1 and TRBJ2-1; 11 nucleotides match TRBD1. The CDR3 loop spans 16 amino acids. The junction had 8 bases not matched to a gene; V was cut back by 2 bases and J by 7 bases. Germline V CDR1 and CDR2: SGHRS, YFSETQ.

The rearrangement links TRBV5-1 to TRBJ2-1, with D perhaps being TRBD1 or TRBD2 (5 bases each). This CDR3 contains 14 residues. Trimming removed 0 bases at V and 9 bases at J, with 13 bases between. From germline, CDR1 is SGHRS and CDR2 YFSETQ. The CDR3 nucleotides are TGCGCCAGCAGCTTGGGTGGAGCAGGGAGTGAGCAGTTCTTC. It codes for CASSLGGAGSEQFF.

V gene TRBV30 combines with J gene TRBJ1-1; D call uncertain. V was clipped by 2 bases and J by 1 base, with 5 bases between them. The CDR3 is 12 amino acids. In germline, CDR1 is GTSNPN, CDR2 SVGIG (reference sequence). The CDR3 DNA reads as TGTGCCTGGAGTCTAGCGAACACTGAAGCTTTCTTT. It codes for CAWSLANTEAFF.

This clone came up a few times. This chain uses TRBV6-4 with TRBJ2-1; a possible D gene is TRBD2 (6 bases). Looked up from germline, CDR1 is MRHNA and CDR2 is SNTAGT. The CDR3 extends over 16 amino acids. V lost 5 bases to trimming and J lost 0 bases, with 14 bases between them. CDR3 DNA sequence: TGTGCCAGCAGTCTTAGCGGAGCGGGCTCCTACAATGAGCAGTTCTTC. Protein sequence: CASSLSGAGSYNEQFF.

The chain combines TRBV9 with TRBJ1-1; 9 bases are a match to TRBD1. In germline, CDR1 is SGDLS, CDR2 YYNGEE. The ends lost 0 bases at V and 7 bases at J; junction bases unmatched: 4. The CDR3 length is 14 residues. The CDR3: CASSVVGTGSEAFF. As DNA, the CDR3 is TGTGCCAGCAGCGTAGTAGGGACAGGGAGTGAAGCTTTCTTT.

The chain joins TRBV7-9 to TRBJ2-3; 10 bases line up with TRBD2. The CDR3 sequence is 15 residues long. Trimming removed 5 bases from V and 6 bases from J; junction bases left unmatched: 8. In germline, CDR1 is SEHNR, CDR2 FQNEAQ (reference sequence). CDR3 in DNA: TGTGCCAGCAGCACCCTAGCGGGAGTCGGTGATACGCAGTATTTT. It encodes CASSTLAGVGDTQYF.

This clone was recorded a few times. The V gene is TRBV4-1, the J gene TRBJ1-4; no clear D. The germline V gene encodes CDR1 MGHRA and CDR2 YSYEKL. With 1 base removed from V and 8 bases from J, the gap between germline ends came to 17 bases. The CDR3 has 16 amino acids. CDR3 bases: TGCGCCAGCAGCCAAGTGCCCGTGGTGTTGGGGGAAAAACTGTTTTTT. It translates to CASSQVPVVLGEKLFF.

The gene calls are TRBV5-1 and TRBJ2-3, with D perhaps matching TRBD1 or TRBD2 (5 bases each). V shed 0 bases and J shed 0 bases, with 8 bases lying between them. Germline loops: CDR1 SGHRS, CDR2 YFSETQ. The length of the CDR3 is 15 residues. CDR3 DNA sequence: TGCGCCAGCAGCTTGGATTGGGGGAGCACAGATACGCAGTATTTT. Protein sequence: CASSLDWGSTDTQYF.

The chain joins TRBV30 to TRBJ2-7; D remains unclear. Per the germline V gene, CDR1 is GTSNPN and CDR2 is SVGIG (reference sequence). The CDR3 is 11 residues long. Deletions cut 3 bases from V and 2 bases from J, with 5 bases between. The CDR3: CAWRSAYEQYF. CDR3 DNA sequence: TGTGCCTGGAGATCTGCCTACGAGCAGTACTTC.

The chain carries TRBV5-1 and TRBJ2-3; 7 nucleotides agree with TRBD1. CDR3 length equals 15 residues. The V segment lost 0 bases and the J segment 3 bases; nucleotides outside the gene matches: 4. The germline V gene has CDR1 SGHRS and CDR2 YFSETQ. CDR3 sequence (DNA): TGCGCCAGCAGCTTGGAGGGACAGCGAACAGATACGCAGTATTTT. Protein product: CASSLEGQRTDTQYF. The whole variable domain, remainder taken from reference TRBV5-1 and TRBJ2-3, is KAGVTQTPRYLIKTRGQQVTLSCSPISGHRSVSWYQQTPGQGLQFLFEYFSETQRNKGNFPGRFSGRQFSNSRSEMNVSTLELGDSALYLCASSLEGQRTDTQYFGPGTRLTVL.

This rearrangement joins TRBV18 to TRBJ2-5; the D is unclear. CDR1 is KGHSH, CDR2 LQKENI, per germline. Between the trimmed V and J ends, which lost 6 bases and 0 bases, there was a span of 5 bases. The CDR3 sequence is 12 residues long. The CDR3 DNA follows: TGTGCCAGCTCTCTGTACCAAGAGACCCAGTACTTC. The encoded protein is CASSLYQETQYF.

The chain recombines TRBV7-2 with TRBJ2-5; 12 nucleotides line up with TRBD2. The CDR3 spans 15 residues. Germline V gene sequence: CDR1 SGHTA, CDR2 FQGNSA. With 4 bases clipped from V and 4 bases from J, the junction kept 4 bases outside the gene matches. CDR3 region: CASSSPSGRGETQYF. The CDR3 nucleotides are TGTGCCAGCAGCTCCCCTAGCGGGAGGGGAGAGACCCAGTACTTC.

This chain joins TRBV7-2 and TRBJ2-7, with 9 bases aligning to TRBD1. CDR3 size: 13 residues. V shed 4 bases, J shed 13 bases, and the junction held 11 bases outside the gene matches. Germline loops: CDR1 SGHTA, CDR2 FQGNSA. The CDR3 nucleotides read TGTGCCAGCAGCTCGTATACGGGACAGGGAAGTTACTTC. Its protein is CASSSYTGQGSYF.

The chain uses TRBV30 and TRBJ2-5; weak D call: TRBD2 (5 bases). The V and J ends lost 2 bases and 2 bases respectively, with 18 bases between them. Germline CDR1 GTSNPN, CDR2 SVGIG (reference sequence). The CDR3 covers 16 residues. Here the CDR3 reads CAWSRGYTLLQETQYF. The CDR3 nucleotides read TGTGCCTGGAGTCGGGGATATACACTCTTACAAGAGACCCAGTACTTC.

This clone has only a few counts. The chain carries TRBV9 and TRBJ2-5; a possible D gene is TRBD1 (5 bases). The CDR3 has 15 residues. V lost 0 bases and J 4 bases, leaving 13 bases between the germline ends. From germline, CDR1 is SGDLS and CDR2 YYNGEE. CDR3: CASSVAPGHRETQYF. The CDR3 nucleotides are TGTGCCAGCAGCGTAGCGCCAGGGCATCGAGAGACCCAGTACTTC.

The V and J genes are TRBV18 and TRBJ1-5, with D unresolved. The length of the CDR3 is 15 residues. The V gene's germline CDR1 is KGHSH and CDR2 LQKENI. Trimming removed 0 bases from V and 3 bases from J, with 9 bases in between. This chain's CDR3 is CASSPPGMDNQPQHF. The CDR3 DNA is TGTGCCAGCTCACCACCGGGGATGGACAATCAGCCCCAGCATTTT.

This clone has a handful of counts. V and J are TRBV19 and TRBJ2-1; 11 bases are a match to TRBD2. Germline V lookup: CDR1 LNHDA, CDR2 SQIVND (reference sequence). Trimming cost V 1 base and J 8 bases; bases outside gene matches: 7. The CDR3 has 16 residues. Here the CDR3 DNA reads TGTGCCAGTAGTATAGTAGCGGGAGGGCCCTCAGATGAGCAGTTCTTC. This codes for CASSIVAGGPSDEQFF. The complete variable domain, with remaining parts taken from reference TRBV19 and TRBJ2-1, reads DGGITQSPKYLFRKEGQNVTLSCEQNLNHDAMYWYRQDPGQGLRLIYYSQIVNDFQKGDIAEGYSVSREKKESFPLTVTSAQKNPTAFYLCASSIVAGGPSDEQFFGPGTRLTVL.

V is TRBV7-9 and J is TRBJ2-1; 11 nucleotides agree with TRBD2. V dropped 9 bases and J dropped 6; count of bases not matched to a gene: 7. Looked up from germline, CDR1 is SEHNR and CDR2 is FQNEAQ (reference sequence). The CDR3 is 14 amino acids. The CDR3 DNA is TGTGCCAGTTCACTAGCGGGAGCGTCCAATGAGCAGTTCTTC. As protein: CASSLAGASNEQFF.

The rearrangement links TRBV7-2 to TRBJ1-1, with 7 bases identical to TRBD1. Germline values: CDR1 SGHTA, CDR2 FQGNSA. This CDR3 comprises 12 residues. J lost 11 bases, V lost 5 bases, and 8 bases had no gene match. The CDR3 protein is CASSLYRGRAFF. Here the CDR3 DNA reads TGTGCCAGCAGCCTTTACAGGGGTCGGGCTTTCTTT.

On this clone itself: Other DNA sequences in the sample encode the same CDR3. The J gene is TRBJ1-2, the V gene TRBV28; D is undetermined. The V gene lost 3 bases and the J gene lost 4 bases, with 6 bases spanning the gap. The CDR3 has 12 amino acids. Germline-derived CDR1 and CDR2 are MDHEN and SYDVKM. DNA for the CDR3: TGTGCCAGCAGTTTGGAGGGCTATGGCTACACCTTC. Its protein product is CASSLEGYGYTF.

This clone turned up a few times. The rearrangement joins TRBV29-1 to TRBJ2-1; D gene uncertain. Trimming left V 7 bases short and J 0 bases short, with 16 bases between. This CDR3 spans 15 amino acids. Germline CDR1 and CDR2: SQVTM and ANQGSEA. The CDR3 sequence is CSGVSLFSSYNEQFF. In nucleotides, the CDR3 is TGCAGCGGAGTCAGCCTCTTTAGCTCCTACAATGAGCAGTTCTTC.

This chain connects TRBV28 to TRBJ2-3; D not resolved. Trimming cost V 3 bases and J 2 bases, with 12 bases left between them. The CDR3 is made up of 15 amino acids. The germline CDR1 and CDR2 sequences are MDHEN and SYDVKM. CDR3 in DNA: TGTGCCAGCAGTTTTCCAAGCACCTACACAGATACGCAGTATTTT. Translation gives CASSFPSTYTDTQYF.